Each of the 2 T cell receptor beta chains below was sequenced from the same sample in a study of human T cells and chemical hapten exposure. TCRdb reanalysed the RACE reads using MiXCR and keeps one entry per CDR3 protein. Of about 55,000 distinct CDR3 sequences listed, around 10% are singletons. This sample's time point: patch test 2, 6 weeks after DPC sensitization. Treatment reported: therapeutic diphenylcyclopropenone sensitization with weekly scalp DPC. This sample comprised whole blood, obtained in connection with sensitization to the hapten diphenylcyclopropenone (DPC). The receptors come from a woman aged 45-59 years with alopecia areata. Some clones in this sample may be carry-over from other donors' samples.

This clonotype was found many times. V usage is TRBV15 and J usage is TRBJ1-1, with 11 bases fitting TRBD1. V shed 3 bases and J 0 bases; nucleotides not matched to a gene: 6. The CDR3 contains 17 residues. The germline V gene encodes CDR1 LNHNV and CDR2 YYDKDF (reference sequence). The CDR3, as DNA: TGTGCCACCAGCAGGAGGACAGGGGGCTTCATGAACACTGAAGCTTTCTTT. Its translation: CATSRRTGGFMNTEAFF.

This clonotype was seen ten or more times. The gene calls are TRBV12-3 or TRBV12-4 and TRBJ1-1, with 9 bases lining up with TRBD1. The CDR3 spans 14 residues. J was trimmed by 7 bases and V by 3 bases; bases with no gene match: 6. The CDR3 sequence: CASSLWGQGNEAFF. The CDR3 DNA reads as TGTGCCAGCAGTTTGTGGGGACAGGGTAATGAAGCTTTCTTT.